Each of the 27 T cell receptor beta chains below was sequenced from the same sample in a study of OX40 agonist ivuxolimab in advanced cancers. Clones were read by immunoSEQ multiplex PCR, and TCRdb kept only the in-frame ones, dropping some. The table has about 90,000 clones, 90% seen once. The sample was CD4+ or CD8+ T cells sorted from blood, taken in a trial of the OX40 agonist ivuxolimab. These receptors came from an adult with an advanced solid tumor such as melanoma, head and neck, liver or kidney cancer.

The chain employs TRBV4-1 and TRBJ2-7; 11 nucleotides align to TRBD2. The CDR3 is 16 amino acids. Germline assignment: CDR1 MGHRA and CDR2 YSYEKL. V lost 1 base to trimming and J lost 2 bases; unmatched junction nucleotides: 4. CDR3 in DNA: TGCGCCAGCAGCCAAGGGCTAGCGGGAGGCCCCTACGAGCAGTACTTC. Protein: CASSQGLAGGPYEQYF.

The chain couples TRBV7-9 to TRBJ2-2; D tentatively reads TRBD1 or TRBD2 (5 bases each). Germline assignment: CDR1 SEHNR and CDR2 FQNEAQ (reference sequence). There are 18 residues in the CDR3. The ends were cut back, 3 bases at V and 0 bases at J, with 17 bases in the middle. CDR3 coding DNA: TGTGCCAGCAGCTTGCGTGGGGGACGCCCGACGAACACCGGGGAGCTGTTTTTT. Amino acid sequence: CASSLRGGRPTNTGELFF.

The V gene is TRBV7-9, the J gene TRBJ2-3; 9 bases match TRBD2. V shed 10 bases and J 0 bases; nucleotides not matched to a gene: 17. Germline-derived CDR1 and CDR2 are SEHNR and FQNEAQ (reference sequence). This CDR3 region has 18 residues. For the CDR3, the DNA is TGTGCCACCCCGCAAAGGATAGCGGGAGTTCGGAGCACAGATACGCAGTATTTT. Protein: CATPQRIAGVRSTDTQYF.

J is TRBJ2-7 and V is TRBV2; TRBD1 matches at 10 bases. Looked up from germline, CDR1 is SNHLY and CDR2 is FYNNEI. The CDR3 is 14 amino acids. V shed 6 bases, J shed 4 bases, and the junction held 6 bases outside the gene matches. The CDR3 spells CASRGGQGRYEQYF. The CDR3 nucleotides read TGTGCCAGCAGGGGGGGACAGGGGAGGTACGAGCAGTACTTC.

The chain joins TRBV16 to TRBJ2-7, with 8 nucleotides matching TRBD1. This CDR3 is built from 13 residues. V was pared by 2 bases and J by 6 bases, with 3 bases of the junction left unmatched. CDR1 and CDR2 from the germline V gene are KGHSY and FQNENV. The CDR3 DNA follows: TGTGCCAGCAGCCAACAGGGGGCAGGCGAGCAGTACTTC. Its translation is CASSQQGAGEQYF.

The gene calls are TRBV5-4 and TRBJ2-7, with 10 nucleotides matching TRBD1. This CDR3 comprises 16 residues. V shed 4 bases and J 4 bases; nucleotides not matched to a gene: 11. Germline V gene sequence: CDR1 SGHNT, CDR2 YYREEE (reference sequence). This CDR3 reads CASSLGWGQGIYEQYF. Here the CDR3 DNA reads TGTGCCAGCAGCCTGGGGTGGGGACAGGGGATTTACGAGCAGTACTTC.

V gene TRBV11-2 combines with J gene TRBJ2-7; 8 nucleotides line up with TRBD1. This CDR3 comprises 19 residues. Germline V gene data show CDR1 as SGHAT and CDR2 as FQNNGV. Trimming took 0 bases from V and 1 from J; bases not matched to a gene: 14. CDR3 coding DNA: TGTGCCAGCAGCTTAGACCCCGACCAGGGGGCGGGACTTTCCTACGAGCAGTACTTC. Protein: CASSLDPDQGAGLSYEQYF.

This chain links TRBV19 with TRBJ2-7; tentatively, D is TRBD1 or TRBD2 (5 bases each). The V gene lost 3 bases and the J gene lost 3 bases, with 15 bases spanning the gap. Germline CDR1 and CDR2: LNHDA and SQIVND (reference sequence). The CDR3 covers 15 residues. For the CDR3, the DNA is TGTGCCAGTAGTATTAATTTTAGGGACCACTACGAGCAGTACTTC. Translated, it gives CASSINFRDHYEQYF. Together with reference TRBV19 and TRBJ2-7, the CDR3 gives the full variable domain: DGGITQSPKYLFRKEGQNVTLSCEQNLNHDAMYWYRQDPGQGLRLIYYSQIVNDFQKGDIAEGYSVSREKKESFPLTVTSAQKNPTAFYLCASSINFRDHYEQYFGPGTRLTVT.

This chain connects TRBV9 to TRBJ1-2; D unresolved. This CDR3 has 15 amino acids. With 3 bases removed from V and 8 bases from J, the gap between germline ends came to 20 bases. The germline CDR1 and CDR2 sequences are SGDLS and YYNGEE. CDR3 in DNA: TGTGCCAGCAGCGCATCTTTTACCCGAGCGGGCGGCTACACCTTC. This encodes CASSASFTRAGGYTF. The complete variable domain, with remaining parts taken from reference TRBV9 and TRBJ1-2, reads DSGVTQTPKHLITATGQRVTLRCSPRSGDLSVYWYQQSLDQGLQFLIQYYNGEERAKGNILERFSAQQFPDLHSELNLSSLELGDSALYFCASSASFTRAGGYTFGSGTRLTVV.

The chain couples TRBV29-1 to TRBJ1-3; no clear D gene. This CDR3 contains 15 residues. With 4 bases removed from V and 7 bases from J, the gap between germline ends came to 20 bases. Germline-derived CDR1 and CDR2 are SQVTM and ANQGSEA. The CDR3 region has the DNA TGCAGCGTTGGTTCGAGAAGCGGACGGAGGAACACCATATATTTT. This translates into CSVGSRSGRRNTIYF.

This clone was observed a handful of times. The chain recombines TRBV13 with TRBJ1-2; 9 nucleotides align to TRBD1. The CDR3 has 13 amino acids. Germline values: CDR1 PRHDT, CDR2 FYEKMQ (reference sequence). V shed 5 bases and J 8 bases; nucleotides not matched to a gene: 6. CDR3 in DNA: TGTGCCAGCAGCGTGGGACAGGGTGCCGGCTACACCTTC. Amino acids: CASSVGQGAGYTF.

The J gene is TRBJ1-5, the V gene TRBV18, with TRBD1 as a possible D gene (5 bases). Germline V gene lookup returns CDR1 KGHSH and CDR2 LQKENI. This CDR3 contains 15 residues. V lost 3 bases and J lost 3, with 12 bases in between. The CDR3 loop is CASSPADSSNQPQHF. In nucleotides, the CDR3 is TGTGCCAGCTCACCGGCAGACAGCTCCAATCAGCCCCAGCATTTT.

The rearrangement uses TRBV7-3 and TRBJ2-3; tentative D call: TRBD2 (5 bases). This CDR3 is built from 15 residues. The V gene lost 2 bases and the J gene lost 1 base, with 10 bases spanning the gap. Per germline, CDR1 SGHTA and CDR2 FQGTGA. CDR3 DNA sequence: TGTGCCAGCAGCTTACTCGTGCGGGGCACAGATACGCAGTATTTT. Translated, it gives CASSLLVRGTDTQYF.

This chain joins TRBV27 and TRBJ1-6, with D uncertain. The CDR3 spans 15 residues. Trimming took off 10 bases at V and 3 bases at J, with 16 bases between the two ends. CDR1 is MNHEY and CDR2 is SMNVEV in the germline V gene (reference sequence). Here the CDR3 DNA reads TGTGCCACCGGACGCGGCAGCCTCTATAATTCACCCCTCCACTTT. It yields the protein CATGRGSLYNSPLHF.

The rearrangement links TRBV7-9 to TRBJ2-6; no clear D gene. This CDR3 region has 14 residues. V lost 2 bases and J 1 base, leaving 3 bases between the germline ends. The V gene's germline CDR1 is SEHNR and CDR2 FQNEAQ (reference sequence). CDR3 in amino acids: CASSLSSGANVLTF. The CDR3 region has the DNA TGTGCCAGCAGCTTAAGTTCTGGGGCCAACGTCCTGACTTTC.

The chain links TRBV4-1 to TRBJ2-5; a possible D gene is TRBD1 (5 bases). V was cut by 1 base and J by 5 bases, with 14 bases left in between. In germline, CDR1 is MGHRA, CDR2 YSYEKL. The CDR3 extends over 15 amino acids. The CDR3 nucleotides are TGCGCCAGCAGCCAAGGGGGCGGATCTTGGGAGACCCAGTACTTC. As protein: CASSQGGGSWETQYF.

This clone was recorded only once. This chain uses TRBV6-5 with TRBJ1-5; D may be TRBD1 (6 bases). This CDR3 contains 13 residues. Trimming pared 5 bases from V and 6 bases from J, leaving 11 bases between. Germline loops: CDR1 MNHEY, CDR2 SVGAGI. The CDR3 region is CASSRGILQPQHF. The CDR3 coding sequence is TGTGCCAGCAGTAGGGGGATCCTTCAGCCCCAGCATTTT.

This chain joins TRBV9 and TRBJ2-2; TRBD1 is a possible D gene (5 bases). Germline assignment: CDR1 SGDLS and CDR2 YYNGEE. CDR3 length equals 12 residues. The V and J ends lost 3 bases and 6 bases respectively, with 6 bases between them. CDR3 residues: CASSEGSGELFF. CDR3 coding DNA: TGTGCCAGCAGCGAGGGGTCCGGGGAGCTGTTTTTT.

The chain couples TRBV7-9 to TRBJ2-5; D might be TRBD1 (5 bases). Germline V CDR1 and CDR2: SEHNR, FQNEAQ (reference sequence). Trimming pared 4 bases from V and 5 bases from J, leaving 11 bases between. CDR3 length equals 13 residues. CDR3 in amino acids: CASSYTGMETQYF. The CDR3 bases are TGTGCCAGCAGCTATACAGGAATGGAGACCCAGTACTTC.

V usage is TRBV7-2 and J usage is TRBJ2-2; D is unresolved. The ends were cut back, 2 bases at V and 4 bases at J, with 5 bases in the middle. CDR1 is SGHTA and CDR2 is FQGNSA in the germline V gene. The CDR3 loop spans 13 amino acids. For the CDR3, the DNA is TGTGCCAGCAGCTTATTAGTCACCGGGGAGCTGTTTTTT. Its protein is CASSLLVTGELFF.

The rearrangement joins TRBV29-1 to TRBJ2-7; weak D call: TRBD1 (5 bases). The ends were cut back, 3 bases at V and 5 bases at J, with 11 bases in the middle. The CDR3 extends over 12 amino acids. In germline, CDR1 is SQVTM, CDR2 ANQGSEA. CDR3 DNA: TGCAGCGTTGAGGGGCTTGGGCACGAGCAGTACTTC. Translation gives CSVEGLGHEQYF.

The chain recombines TRBV29-1 with TRBJ2-6; D unclear. CDR3 length: 17 residues. V was shortened by 2 bases and J by 7 bases, with 21 bases between the two germline ends. Looked up from germline, CDR1 is SQVTM and CDR2 is ANQGSEA. CDR3 loop: CSVETTVSDPVANVLTF. The CDR3 coding sequence is TGCAGCGTTGAAACGACGGTGTCAGACCCTGTTGCCAACGTCCTGACTTTC.

This sequence joins TRBV9 and TRBJ2-3; D remains unclear. This CDR3 is built from 13 residues. Germline values: CDR1 SGDLS, CDR2 YYNGEE. V was shortened by 0 bases and J by 4 bases, with 6 bases between the two germline ends. The DNA of the CDR3 is TGTGCCAGCAGCGTAGCCCCATCAGATACGCAGTATTTT. This codes for CASSVAPSDTQYF.

The V call is TRBV19, the J call TRBJ2-7; 10 positions match TRBD1. Germline CDR1 LNHDA, CDR2 SQIVND (reference sequence). CDR3 length equals 14 residues. V was clipped by 5 bases and J by 4 bases; unmatched bases: 5. The CDR3: CASSPGQGLYEQYF. CDR3 in DNA: TGTGCCAGTAGTCCGGGACAGGGGTTATACGAGCAGTACTTC.

This clone appeared once. The chain carries TRBV28 and TRBJ1-4; 10 bases align to TRBD1. Losses at the gene ends were 1 base for V and 6 bases for J; bases not matched to a gene: 2. Per the germline V gene, CDR1 is MDHEN and CDR2 is SYDVKM. The CDR3 is 15 amino acids. The CDR3 is CASSLLGTGDEKLFF. The CDR3 bases are TGTGCCAGCAGTTTATTGGGGACAGGGGATGAAAAACTGTTTTTT.

This chain connects TRBV27 to TRBJ1-5; D ambiguous. Germline V lookup: CDR1 MNHEY, CDR2 SMNVEV (reference sequence). The ends were cut back, 11 bases at V and 4 bases at J, with 12 bases in the middle. This CDR3 contains 12 residues. CDR3 sequence: CAPPGGNQPQHF. The CDR3 coding sequence is TGTGCCCCCCCGGGAGGAAATCAGCCCCAGCATTTT.

The rearrangement joins TRBV6-6 to TRBJ1-1; TRBD1 aligns across 9 bases. Germline lookup yields CDR1 MNHNY and CDR2 SVGAGI (reference sequence). This CDR3 contains 15 residues. With 0 bases clipped from V and 3 bases from J, the junction kept 2 bases outside the gene matches. The CDR3 DNA reads TGTGCCAGCAGTTACTCGGGACAGGGTTACACTGAAGCTTTCTTT. Protein product: CASSYSGQGYTEAFF.